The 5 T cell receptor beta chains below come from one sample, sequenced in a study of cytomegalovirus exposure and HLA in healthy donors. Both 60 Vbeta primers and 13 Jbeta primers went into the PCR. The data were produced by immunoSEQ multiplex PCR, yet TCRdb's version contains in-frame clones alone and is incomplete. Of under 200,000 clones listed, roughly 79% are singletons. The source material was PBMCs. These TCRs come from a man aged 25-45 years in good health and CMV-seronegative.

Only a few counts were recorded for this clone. CDR3 bases: TGTGCCAGCAGCGTAGATGAGGGTAGCCAGCCCCAGCATTTT. Encoded protein: CASSVDEGSQPQHF. The J gene is TRBJ1-5, the V gene TRBV9; D is unresolved. The V end was cut by 0 bases, the J end by 7 bases, with 11 bases between. CDR3 length equals 14 residues. Germline V gene lookup returns CDR1 SGDLS and CDR2 YYNGEE.

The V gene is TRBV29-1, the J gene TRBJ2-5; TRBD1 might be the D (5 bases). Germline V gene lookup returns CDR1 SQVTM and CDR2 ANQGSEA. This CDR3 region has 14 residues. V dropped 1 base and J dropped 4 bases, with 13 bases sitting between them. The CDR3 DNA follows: TGCAGCGTTGAAGGTCAGGGTCCCCTAGAGACCCAGTACTTC. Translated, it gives CSVEGQGPLETQYF.

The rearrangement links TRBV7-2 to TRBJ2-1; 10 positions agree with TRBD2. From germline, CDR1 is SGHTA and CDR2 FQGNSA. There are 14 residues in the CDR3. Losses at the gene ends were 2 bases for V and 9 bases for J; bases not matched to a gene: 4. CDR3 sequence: CASSLSGRAGEQFF. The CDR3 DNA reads TGTGCCAGCAGCTTAAGCGGGAGGGCCGGTGAGCAGTTCTTC.

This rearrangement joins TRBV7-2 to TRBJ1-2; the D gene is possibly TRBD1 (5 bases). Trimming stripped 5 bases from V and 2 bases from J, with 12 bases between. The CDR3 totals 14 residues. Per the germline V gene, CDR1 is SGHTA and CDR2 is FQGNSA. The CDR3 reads CASSPDGGNYGYTF. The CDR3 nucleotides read TGTGCCAGCAGCCCGGACGGGGGGAACTATGGCTACACCTTC. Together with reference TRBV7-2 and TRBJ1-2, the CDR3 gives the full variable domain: GAGVSQSPSNKVTEKGKDVELRCDPISGHTALYWYRQSLGQGLEFLIYFQGNSAPDKSGLPSDRFSAERTGGSVSTLTIQRTQQEDSAVYLCASSPDGGNYGYTFGSGTRLTVV.

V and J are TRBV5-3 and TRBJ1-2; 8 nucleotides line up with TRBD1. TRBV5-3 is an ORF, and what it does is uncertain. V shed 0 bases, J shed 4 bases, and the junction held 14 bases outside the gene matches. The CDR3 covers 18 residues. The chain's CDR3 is CARSLARTGHSGLYGYTF. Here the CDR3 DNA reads TGTGCCAGAAGCTTGGCCAGGACAGGGCATAGCGGTCTCTATGGCTACACCTTC.